This T cell receptor (beta chain) was captured by sequencing in a study of blood T cell repertoires in COVID-19. Across the whole study: Samples taken during acute and convalescent COVID-19 were collected in the United States, Italy and Spain.

The length of the CDR3 is 12 residues. Germline values: CDR1 SGDLS, CDR2 YYNGEE. V was pared by 0 bases and J by 5 bases, with 5 bases between. Original methodology: The authors estimated nucleated cell counts from reference gene primer amplification. The repertoire was sequenced with immunoSEQ multiplex PCR; TCRdb's copy has only in-frame clones and lacks some. That table supplies the V and J calls and clone size; D and trimming were determined from the DNA. The sample lists 160,000 or so clones, 70% to 85% occurring once. The sequencing input was peripheral blood. The V call is TRBV9, the J call TRBJ1-2; no clear D. The TCR comes from a woman aged 45-65 years with acute or convalescent COVID-19. In DNA form, the CDR3 reads TGTGCCAGCAGCGTAGACAGATATGGCTACACCTTC. Translation gives CASSVDRYGYTF. Full variable domain (missing parts from reference TRBV9 and TRBJ1-2): DSGVTQTPKHLITATGQRVTLRCSPRSGDLSVYWYQQSLDQGLQFLIQYYNGEERAKGNILERFSAQQFPDLHSELNLSSLELGDSALYFCASSVDRYGYTFGSGTRLTVV.